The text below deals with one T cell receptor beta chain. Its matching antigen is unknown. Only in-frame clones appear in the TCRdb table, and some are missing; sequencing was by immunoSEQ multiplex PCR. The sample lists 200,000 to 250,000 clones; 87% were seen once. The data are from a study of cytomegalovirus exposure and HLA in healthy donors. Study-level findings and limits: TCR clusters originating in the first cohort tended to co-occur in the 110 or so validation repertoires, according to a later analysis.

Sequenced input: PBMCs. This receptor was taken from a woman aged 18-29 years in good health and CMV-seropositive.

The CDR3 DNA sequence: TGTGCCAGCAGTTTCGTACAGGGAAAGCAGCCCCAGCATTTT. It is translated as CASSFVQGKQPQHF. The chain is built from TRBV28 and TRBJ1-5; tentative D call: TRBD1 (6 bases). Trimming pared 3 bases from V and 7 bases from J, leaving 13 bases between. CDR1 and CDR2 from the germline V gene are MDHEN and SYDVKM. The CDR3 sequence is 14 residues long.